This T cell receptor (beta chain) was obtained from a study of blood T cell repertoires in COVID-19. Turning to the study itself: T cells, B-cell-depleted T cells, or PBMCs supplied cDNA or gDNA.

Sequenced by immunoSEQ multiplex PCR; TCRdb stores in-frame clones only, minus some. The table lists about 280,000 clones, around 85% of them singletons. The sample comprised peripheral blood. This receptor was identified in a man in his fifties or sixties with active or convalescent COVID-19.

CDR3 residues: CASRESLQGSNQPQHF. The CDR3 bases are TGTGCCAGTAGAGAATCTTTACAGGGGTCCAATCAGCCCCAGCATTTT. The chain is built from TRBV28 and TRBJ1-5; 7 bases are a match to TRBD1. J was trimmed by 3 bases and V by 9 bases; bases with no gene match: 14. Germline V gene data show CDR1 as MDHEN and CDR2 as SYDVKM. The length of the CDR3 is 16 residues. The full variable domain, with the rest looked up from reference TRBV28 and TRBJ1-5, is DVKVTQSSRYLVKRTGEKVFLECVQDMDHENMFWYRQDPGLGLRLIYFSYDVKMKEKGDIPEGYSVSREKKERFSLILESASTNQTSMYLCASRESLQGSNQPQHFGDGTRLSIL.